These 22 T cell receptor beta chains came from one sample sequenced in a study of blood T cell repertoires in COVID-19. TCRdb keeps only in-frame clones here, not all; method: immunoSEQ multiplex PCR. The sample shows a few hundred thousand clones, more than 75% of them seen only once. The sample taken for sequencing was PBMCs or T cells enriched from blood (not recorded which). Every receptor here comes from a man aged 30-40 years with acute COVID-19.

This rearrangement joins TRBV5-1 to TRBJ2-7; TRBD2 is a possible D gene (5 bases). Trimming pared 0 bases from V and 2 bases from J, leaving 12 bases between. Germline values: CDR1 SGHRS, CDR2 YFSETQ. The CDR3 covers 15 residues. DNA for the CDR3: TGCGCCAGCAGCTTGGGTACGGGAAGTGCCTACGAGCAGTACTTC. This encodes CASSLGTGSAYEQYF.

This clone has a handful of counts. This sequence joins TRBV7-9 and TRBJ1-1; D remains ambiguous. The V and J ends lost 2 bases and 7 bases respectively, with 11 bases between them. Germline V gene sequence: CDR1 SEHNR, CDR2 FQNEAQ (reference sequence). The CDR3 has 13 residues. As DNA, the CDR3 is TGTGCCAGCAGCTTAATGAGGGAGGGTGAAGCTTTCTTT. Translated, it gives CASSLMREGEAFF. The full variable domain, rest sourced from reference TRBV7-9 and TRBJ1-1, is DTGVSQNPRHKITKRGQNVTFRCDPISEHNRLYWYRQTLGQGPEFLTYFQNEAQLEKSRLLSDRFSAERPKGSFSTLEIQRTEQGDSAMYLCASSLMREGEAFFGQGTRLTVV.

This clone has only one observation. The chain combines TRBV12-3 or TRBV12-4 with TRBJ1-1; maybe TRBD1 (6 bases). V lost 8 bases, J lost 5 bases, and 15 bases lay in between. The CDR3 is 13 amino acids. In nucleotides, the CDR3 is TGTGCCAGCGGAAACAGGGAAGGGACTGAAGCTTTCTTT. Residues: CASGNREGTEAFF.

This chain uses TRBV28 with TRBJ1-2, with unresolved D. The V gene's germline CDR1 is MDHEN and CDR2 SYDVKM. V was clipped by 5 bases and J by 5 bases, with 15 bases between them. The CDR3 has 14 amino acids. CDR3 nucleotides: TGTGCCAGCAGTCTAGGCCTTCTCCCTTATGGCTACACCTTC. Its protein product is CASSLGLLPYGYTF.

The chain has TRBV28 and TRBJ1-2; no clear D gene. Germline lookup yields CDR1 MDHEN and CDR2 SYDVKM. Trimming took off 6 bases at V and 2 bases at J, with 13 bases between the two ends. The CDR3 runs 14 residues. The CDR3 nucleotides read TGTGCCAGCAGCAAGACGGGAGTAAACTATGGCTACACCTTC. As protein: CASSKTGVNYGYTF.

This clone has only a few counts. This chain joins TRBV11-2 and TRBJ1-3, with TRBD1 matching 7 bases. CDR1 and CDR2 (germline): SGHAT, FQNNGV. The CDR3 is 16 amino acids. Trimming at V came to 5 bases and at J to 2 bases, leaving 9 bases not matched to a gene. The CDR3 region is CASSRIQGPTGNTIYF. Here the CDR3 DNA reads TGTGCCAGCAGCCGAATACAGGGGCCCACTGGAAACACCATATATTTT.

The V gene is TRBV9, the J gene TRBJ1-2; tentative D call: TRBD1 (5 bases). The CDR3 has 13 residues. In germline, CDR1 is SGDLS, CDR2 YYNGEE. With 0 bases removed from V and 8 bases from J, the gap between germline ends came to 11 bases. The DNA for the CDR3 is TGTGCCAGCAGCGTAGATCAGGGAAGGGGCTACACCTTC. It yields the protein CASSVDQGRGYTF.

The chain employs TRBV9 and TRBJ2-2; 7 bases fit TRBD1. V lost 4 bases to trimming and J lost 0 bases; unmatched junction nucleotides: 3. The CDR3 has 15 amino acids. From germline, CDR1 is SGDLS and CDR2 YYNGEE. This chain's CDR3 is CASSPQGTNTGELFF. CDR3 DNA sequence: TGTGCCAGCAGCCCACAGGGGACGAACACCGGGGAGCTGTTTTTT.

This chain uses TRBV18 with TRBJ1-2; 7 bases match TRBD1. CDR3 size: 13 residues. Trimming took 2 bases from V and 8 from J; bases not matched to a gene: 5. CDR1 and CDR2 (germline): KGHSH, LQKENI. The CDR3 is CASSPEGAQGYTF. In DNA, the CDR3 is TGTGCCAGCTCACCAGAGGGGGCGCAGGGCTACACCTTC.

This clone was seen more than once but under ten times. The rearrangement uses TRBV19 and TRBJ1-2; 8 bases match TRBD1. This CDR3 region has 12 residues. Looked up from germline, CDR1 is LNHDA and CDR2 is SQIVND (reference sequence). V was pared by 11 bases and J by 6 bases, with 8 bases of the junction left unmatched. This CDR3 reads CASKTGGHGYTF. The CDR3 nucleotides read TGTGCCTCAAAAACAGGGGGACATGGCTACACCTTC.

This clone has just a few counts. The chain joins TRBV19 to TRBJ1-2, with TRBD1 matching over 7 bases. The CDR3 loop spans 13 amino acids. Losses at the gene ends were 5 bases for V and 6 bases for J; bases not matched to a gene: 6. CDR1 and CDR2 (germline): LNHDA, SQIVND (reference sequence). CDR3 DNA: TGTGCCAGTAGTCCACAGGGGTTACATGGCTACACCTTC. Residues: CASSPQGLHGYTF.

This chain uses TRBV5-1 with TRBJ1-4; the match to TRBD1 covers 8 bases. The CDR3 runs 16 residues. J was trimmed by 6 bases and V by 3 bases; bases with no gene match: 10. Germline loops: CDR1 SGHRS, CDR2 YFSETQ. The CDR3 DNA reads TGCGCCAGCAGCTCTTTATTGGGGACAGGCCATGAAAAACTGTTTTTT. This gives the protein CASSSLLGTGHEKLFF.

This chain links TRBV11-2 with TRBJ2-2; TRBD1 might be the D (6 bases). Trimming took 6 bases from V and 3 from J, leaving 8 bases between them. The CDR3 has 13 residues. CDR1 and CDR2 from the germline V gene are SGHAT and FQNNGV. The CDR3 region has the DNA TGTGCCAGCAGTACAGGGTACACCGGGGAGCTGTTTTTT. Residues: CASSTGYTGELFF.

V usage is TRBV12-3 or TRBV12-4 and J usage is TRBJ1-3; weak D call: TRBD1 (6 bases). V shed 3 bases and J shed 6 bases, with 9 bases lying between them. The CDR3 has 13 amino acids. The CDR3 here is CASSFGGANTIYF. CDR3 in DNA: TGTGCCAGCAGTTTCGGGGGGGCAAACACCATATATTTT.

V usage is TRBV19 and J usage is TRBJ2-2; the match to TRBD1 covers 8 bases. V lost 7 bases, J lost 4 bases, and 5 bases stayed unmatched. This CDR3 region has 14 residues. Germline assignment: CDR1 LNHDA and CDR2 SQIVND (reference sequence). This chain's CDR3 is CASKGTGGTGELFF. The DNA for the CDR3 is TGTGCCAGTAAAGGAACAGGGGGCACCGGGGAGCTGTTTTTT.

The chain combines TRBV6-5 with TRBJ1-1; possible D gene TRBD1, 5 bases. Deletions cut 6 bases from V and 5 bases from J, with 13 bases between. Germline V gene data show CDR1 as MNHEY and CDR2 as SVGAGI. This CDR3 is built from 13 residues. The CDR3 here is CASSPSGVTEAFF. In DNA, the CDR3 is TGTGCCAGCAGCCCCTCGGGGGTAACTGAAGCTTTCTTT.

To note about this clone: The same CDR3 also results from other DNA sequences found in this sample. V gene TRBV3-1 (or the pseudogene TRBV3-2) combines with J gene TRBJ1-5, with D uncertain. In germline, CDR1 is LGHDT, CDR2 YNNKEL (reference sequence). This CDR3 has 16 residues. The ends were cut back, 1 base at V and 0 bases at J, with 10 bases in the middle. CDR3 DNA sequence: TGTGCCAGCAGCCAAGGAACAGCTAATAGCAATCAGCCCCAGCATTTT. This sequence encodes CASSQGTANSNQPQHF.

The chain recombines TRBV28 with TRBJ2-1; 7 nucleotides match TRBD2. The CDR3 totals 12 residues. Per the germline V gene, CDR1 is MDHEN and CDR2 is SYDVKM. Trimming removed 10 bases from V and 2 bases from J; junction bases left unmatched: 2. The CDR3 protein is CATGLAYNEQFF. The CDR3 coding sequence is TGTGCCACCGGACTAGCCTACAATGAGCAGTTCTTC.

J is TRBJ2-7 and V is TRBV10-3; 9 nucleotides line up with TRBD1. Germline assignment: CDR1 ENHRY and CDR2 SYGVKD. This CDR3 has 14 residues. V was clipped by 7 bases and J by 0 bases; unmatched bases: 4. This CDR3 is CAITPGQGSYEQYF. The CDR3 nucleotides are TGTGCCATCACTCCGGGACAGGGCTCCTACGAGCAGTACTTC.

The chain uses TRBV29-1 and TRBJ1-1; D not certain. V was cut by 5 bases and J by 6 bases, with 7 bases left in between. Germline V gene data show CDR1 as SQVTM and CDR2 as ANQGSEA. The CDR3 spans 10 residues. In nucleotides, the CDR3 is TGCAGCGTTAAGACATCTGAAGCTTTCTTT. Amino acid sequence: CSVKTSEAFF. The full variable domain, rest sourced from reference TRBV29-1 and TRBJ1-1, is SAVISQKPSRDICQRGTSLTIQCQVDSQVTMMFWYRQQPGQSLTLIATANQGSEATYESGFVIDKFPISRPNLTFSTLTVSNMSPEDSSIYLCSVKTSEAFFGQGTRLTVV.

The chain combines TRBV27 with TRBJ1-1; possibly TRBD1 for D (5 bases). This CDR3 has 14 residues. Trimming left V 5 bases short and J 4 bases short, with 14 bases between. The germline V gene encodes CDR1 MNHEY and CDR2 SMNVEV (reference sequence). Here the CDR3 reads CASSTDNPATEAFF. CDR3 coding DNA: TGTGCCAGCAGTACGGACAACCCGGCCACTGAAGCTTTCTTT.

The chain has TRBV9 and TRBJ1-1; the match to TRBD1 covers 8 bases. Losses at the gene ends were 0 bases for V and 2 bases for J; bases not matched to a gene: 3. CDR3 length: 15 residues. The germline CDR1 and CDR2 sequences are SGDLS and YYNGEE. The CDR3 loop reads CASSVGTGGNTEAFF. The CDR3 DNA reads as TGTGCCAGCAGCGTAGGAACAGGGGGTAACACTGAAGCTTTCTTT.